The 9 T cell receptor beta chains in this list originate from one sample, sequenced in a study of STAT5B mutations in CD4+ large granular lymphocyte leukemia (dated by TCRdb to between 2022 and 2023). Receptors were amplified or captured by the immunoSEQ multiplex PCR assay. TCRdb obtained this table from immuneACCESS and retained in-frame rearrangements with V and J assigned. These tables miss some clones; where compared with another copy, unresolved V genes account for less than half of the shortfall, and the remainder is unexplained. This sample has about 30,000 clones in its table, and approximately 72% of those were observed once. The ten biggest clones cover approximately 2.5% of the sample. Material: CD4+ T cells from blood buffy coats. All receptors derive from a human donor in good health.

This chain uses TRBV2 with TRBJ1-6; unclear D gene. CDR1 is SNHLY, CDR2 FYNNEI, per germline. V was clipped by 6 bases and J by 0 bases, with 9 bases between them. The length of the CDR3 is 15 residues. DNA of the CDR3: TGTGCCAGCAGGGACGGAAGCTCCTATAATTCACCCCTCCACTTT. It yields the protein CASRDGSSYNSPLHF.

This chain uses TRBV6-6 with TRBJ1-2; D is possibly TRBD1 (6 bases). V shed 7 bases and J shed 2 bases, with 14 bases lying between them. Germline V CDR1 and CDR2: MNHNY, SVGAGI (reference sequence). The CDR3 contains 14 residues. The CDR3 protein is CASTPTGANYGYTF. CDR3 bases: TGTGCCAGCACCCCCACGGGGGCGAACTATGGCTACACCTTC.

The sample holds a few counts of this clone. The chain carries TRBV30 and TRBJ1-1; unclear D gene. The germline CDR1 and CDR2 sequences are GTSNPN and SVGIG (reference sequence). This CDR3 region has 13 residues. V lost 5 bases, J lost 1 base, and 11 bases lay in between. CDR3 DNA sequence: TGTGCCTGGGGGAGAGGGCCGAACACTGAAGCTTTCTTT. This codes for CAWGRGPNTEAFF.

The rearrangement joins TRBV4-1 to TRBJ1-1, with D uncertain. Germline values: CDR1 MGHRA, CDR2 YSYEKL. The CDR3 runs 15 residues. V was shortened by 1 base and J by 11 bases, with 20 bases between the two germline ends. CDR3 in amino acids: CASSQGAGPTFVAFF. The CDR3 DNA reads as TGCGCCAGCAGCCAAGGTGCAGGACCCACGTTTGTGGCTTTCTTT.

The sample holds a few counts of this clone. The chain recombines TRBV5-1 with TRBJ2-2; D is uncertain. This CDR3 comprises 16 residues. V lost 6 bases, J lost 5 bases, and 20 bases lay in between. Germline CDR1 SGHRS, CDR2 YFSETQ. CDR3 residues: CASTKSTVGVTGELFF. CDR3 bases: TGCGCCAGCACAAAGTCGACTGTCGGTGTGACCGGGGAGCTGTTTTTT.

V gene TRBV18 combines with J gene TRBJ1-2; D is unresolved. This CDR3 is 15 amino acids long. V was cut by 2 bases and J by 4 bases, with 14 bases left in between. CDR1 and CDR2 from the germline V gene are KGHSH and LQKENI. The CDR3 nucleotides read TGTGCCAGCTCACCAGCAGGCATTACCTTCTATGGCTACACCTTC. Protein product: CASSPAGITFYGYTF. Full variable domain (rest looked up from reference TRBV18 and TRBJ1-2): NAGVMQNPRHLVRRRGQEARLRCSPMKGHSHVYWYRQLPEEGLKFMVYLQKENIIDESGMPKERFSAEFPKEGPSILRIQQVVRGDSAAYFCASSPAGITFYGYTFGSGTRLTVV.

This chain joins TRBV19 and TRBJ2-3; D unresolved. There are 16 residues in the CDR3. V was trimmed by 6 bases and J by 3 bases, leaving 19 bases between them. Germline V CDR1 and CDR2: LNHDA, SQIVND (reference sequence). In DNA, the CDR3 is TGTGCCAGTAGCCGAACACCACGGTGGGCAACAGATACGCAGTATTTT. This translates into CASSRTPRWATDTQYF.

The J gene is TRBJ2-7, the V gene TRBV13; the match to TRBD1 covers 10 bases. V gave up 4 bases and J gave up 5 bases; unmatched junction bases: 8. CDR1 is PRHDT, CDR2 FYEKMQ, per germline (reference sequence). The CDR3 consists of 15 residues. Here the CDR3 reads CASSSGTGAFHEQYF. The DNA of the CDR3 is TGTGCCAGCAGCTCCGGGACAGGGGCTTTCCACGAGCAGTACTTC.

V usage is TRBV13 and J usage is TRBJ2-5, with 10 bases aligning to TRBD2. V trimming: 2 bases; J trimming: 4 bases; junction bases outside the gene matches: 7. This CDR3 contains 16 residues. CDR1 and CDR2 (germline): PRHDT, FYEKMQ (reference sequence). CDR3 sequence reads: CASSLKRGGPGETQYF. The CDR3 nucleotides are TGTGCCAGCAGCTTAAAGCGGGGGGGGCCAGGAGAGACCCAGTACTTC.